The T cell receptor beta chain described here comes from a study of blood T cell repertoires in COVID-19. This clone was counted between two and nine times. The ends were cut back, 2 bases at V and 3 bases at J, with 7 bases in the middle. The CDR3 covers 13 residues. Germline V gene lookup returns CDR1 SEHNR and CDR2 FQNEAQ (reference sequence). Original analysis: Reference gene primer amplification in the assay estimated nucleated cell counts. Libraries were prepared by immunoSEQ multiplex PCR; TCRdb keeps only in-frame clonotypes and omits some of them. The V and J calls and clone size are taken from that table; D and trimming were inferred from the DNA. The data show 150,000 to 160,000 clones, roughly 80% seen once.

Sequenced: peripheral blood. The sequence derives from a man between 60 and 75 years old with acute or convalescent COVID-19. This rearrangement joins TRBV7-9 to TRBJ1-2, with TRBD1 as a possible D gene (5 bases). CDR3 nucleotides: TGTGCCAGCAGCTTACAGGGCTACTATGGCTACACCTTC. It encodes CASSLQGYYGYTF.